One sample yielded the 25 T cell receptor beta chains listed below, sequenced in a study of control samples from healthy donors and cancer patients. Clones were sequenced by immunoSEQ multiplex PCR, and TCRdb holds only the in-frame ones, with some missing. The data show 90,000 to 100,000 clones, 79% seen once. The specimen sequenced was blood. Every receptor here comes from a woman in her 30s in good health.

The chain links TRBV5-4 to TRBJ2-5; D is tentatively TRBD1 or TRBD2 (5 bases each). Germline-derived CDR1 and CDR2 are SGHNT and YYREEE (reference sequence). V gave up 3 bases and J gave up 1 base, with 10 bases separating them. The CDR3 extends over 14 amino acids. The CDR3 is CASSSWDGQETQYF. CDR3 nucleotide sequence: TGTGCCAGCAGCTCATGGGACGGCCAAGAGACCCAGTACTTC.

The gene calls are TRBV5-1 and TRBJ2-7; D call uncertain. V gave up 4 bases and J gave up 3 bases, with 14 bases separating them. The CDR3 extends over 14 amino acids. Germline CDR1 reads SGHRS; CDR2 reads YFSETQ. In DNA form, the CDR3 reads TGCGCCAGCAGCCCCTCCGGACGGAACTACGAGCAGTACTTC. As protein: CASSPSGRNYEQYF.

The chain carries TRBV27 and TRBJ1-1; D not resolved. The V gene's germline CDR1 is MNHEY and CDR2 SMNVEV (reference sequence). V was shortened by 3 bases and J by 1 base, with 6 bases between the two germline ends. The CDR3 contains 13 residues. Written as DNA, the CDR3 is TGTGCCAGCAGTTTTGTCCGGAACACTGAAGCTTTCTTT. Its protein product is CASSFVRNTEAFF.

The gene calls are TRBV4-3 and TRBJ2-1; 14 nucleotides match TRBD2. The trim removed 0 bases at V and 0 bases at J, leaving 1 base unmatched. CDR3 length: 18 amino acids. Germline lookup yields CDR1 LGHNA and CDR2 YSLEER. The CDR3 here is CASSQDGTSGSSYNEQFF. The DNA for the CDR3 is TGCGCCAGCAGCCAAGATGGGACTAGCGGGAGCTCCTACAATGAGCAGTTCTTC.

The genes are TRBV6-2 or TRBV6-3 and TRBJ2-2, with D possibly matching TRBD2 (6 bases). The CDR3 spans 14 residues. V lost 0 bases and J 7 bases, leaving 9 bases between the germline ends. CDR1 MNHEY and CDR2 SVGEGT come from the germline V gene. CDR3 sequence reads: CASSYSGRSGELFF. CDR3 nucleotide sequence: TGTGCCAGCAGTTACTCGGGGAGGAGCGGGGAGCTGTTTTTT.

The chain employs TRBV7-2 and TRBJ2-1; 15 bases match TRBD2. CDR3 length equals 17 residues. Germline V gene data show CDR1 as SGHTA and CDR2 as FQGNSA. V was clipped by 5 bases and J by 7 bases; unmatched bases: 9. CDR3 nucleotides: TGTGCCAGCAGCCACGGGACTAGCGGGGGGCTAAGGAATGAGCAGTTCTTC. Protein sequence: CASSHGTSGGLRNEQFF.

This rearrangement joins TRBV29-1 to TRBJ1-2; no clear D gene. CDR1 SQVTM and CDR2 ANQGSEA come from the germline V gene. The CDR3 has 13 amino acids. V lost 4 bases to trimming and J lost 1 base, with 10 bases between them. The CDR3 bases are TGCAGCGTTGCCAACAGAGTTAACTATGGCTACACCTTC. Translation gives CSVANRVNYGYTF.

V usage is TRBV12-3 or TRBV12-4 and J usage is TRBJ1-4; D perhaps matches TRBD1 (5 bases). V shed 3 bases and J shed 8 bases, with 7 bases lying between them. The CDR3 has 12 residues. DNA for the CDR3: TGTGCCAGCAGTTTCAGGGACGAAAAACTGTTTTTT. Translating gives CASSFRDEKLFF.

The rearrangement links TRBV7-2 to TRBJ1-1, with 12 bases identical to TRBD1. Trimming took 1 base from V and 12 from J; bases not matched to a gene: 6. CDR3 length: 14 amino acids. CDR1 is SGHTA and CDR2 is FQGNSA in the germline V gene. CDR3 DNA sequence: TGTGCCAGCAGCTTAGGGGGACAGGGGGCGAGGTCTTTCTTT. Residues: CASSLGGQGARSFF.

This chain uses TRBV6-6 with TRBJ2-1, with D possibly TRBD2 on 5 matching bases. Germline V lookup: CDR1 MNHNY, CDR2 SVGAGI (reference sequence). Deletions cut 5 bases from V and 0 bases from J, with 14 bases between. This CDR3 spans 16 amino acids. The CDR3 spells CASSPRTGSSYNEQFF. The CDR3 DNA follows: TGTGCCAGCAGTCCGCGGACTGGAAGCTCCTACAATGAGCAGTTCTTC.

This clone is a singleton in its sample. J is TRBJ1-1 and V is TRBV6-5, with D maybe TRBD1 (6 bases). The germline V gene has CDR1 MNHEY and CDR2 SVGAGI. The CDR3 loop spans 15 amino acids. V was trimmed by 6 bases and J by 1 base, leaving 15 bases between them. The CDR3 DNA reads as TGTGCCAGCAGGGATGCCGGGACACGGAACACTGAAGCTTTCTTT. This gives the protein CASRDAGTRNTEAFF.

This clone was seen just once. The CDR3 sequence: CASTGAAGNTIYF. In nucleotides, the CDR3 is TGTGCCAGCACGGGGGCAGCTGGAAACACCATATATTTT. The V and J genes are TRBV6-5 and TRBJ1-3, with D possibly being TRBD1 (6 bases). The germline CDR1 and CDR2 sequences are MNHEY and SVGAGI. The CDR3 totals 13 residues. The V and J ends lost 7 bases and 2 bases respectively, with 9 bases between them.

The rearrangement uses TRBV19 and TRBJ1-6, with a tentative D call TRBD1 (6 bases). The CDR3 length is 16 residues. V was clipped by 7 bases and J by 8 bases, with 21 bases between them. The germline gives CDR1 LNHDA, CDR2 SQIVND (reference sequence). The CDR3 loop is CASKMRGASRDSPLHF. CDR3 nucleotides: TGTGCCAGTAAGATGCGGGGGGCGAGTAGGGATTCACCCCTCCACTTT.

The rearrangement joins TRBV5-6 to TRBJ2-7, with a weak D call TRBD1 (6 bases). CDR1 and CDR2 (germline): SGHDT, YYEEEE. The length of the CDR3 is 16 residues. The V end was cut by 3 bases, the J end by 0 bases, with 16 bases between. CDR3 bases: TGTGCCAGCAGCTCCACAGGGATGGTAAGCTCCTACGAGCAGTACTTC. Encoded protein: CASSSTGMVSSYEQYF.

This clone was observed once. V and J are TRBV9 and TRBJ1-2; weak D call: TRBD1 (5 bases). Trimming left V 10 bases short and J 4 bases short, with 11 bases between. The CDR3 is 11 residues long. Germline CDR1 SGDLS, CDR2 YYNGEE. The CDR3 loop reads CAPTGGYGYTF. CDR3 sequence (DNA): TGTGCCCCAACGGGGGGCTATGGCTACACCTTC.

Remarks on this clone: This CDR3 is also generated by other DNA sequences in the sample. The chain combines TRBV12-3 or TRBV12-4 with TRBJ1-1; the match to TRBD1 covers 7 bases. CDR3 length equals 13 residues. V shed 5 bases, J shed 4 bases, and the junction held 4 bases outside the gene matches. Here the CDR3 reads CASSRQGITEAFF. The CDR3 DNA sequence: TGTGCCAGCAGTCGACAGGGTATCACTGAAGCTTTCTTT.

The rearrangement joins TRBV18 to TRBJ1-1; the match to TRBD1 covers 8 bases. V trimming: 4 bases; J trimming: 1 base; junction bases outside the gene matches: 8. This CDR3 has 16 amino acids. CDR1 is KGHSH and CDR2 is LQKENI in the germline V gene. CDR3 sequence (DNA): TGTGCCAGCTCACGTCACACGGGACAGGCGAACACTGAAGCTTTCTTT. This sequence encodes CASSRHTGQANTEAFF.

V gene TRBV6-5 combines with J gene TRBJ1-3; D uncertain. Trimming took 7 bases from V and 0 from J, leaving 7 bases between them. This CDR3 spans 13 amino acids. CDR1 and CDR2 from the germline V gene are MNHEY and SVGAGI. The CDR3 nucleotides read TGTGCCAGCACTAGTTTCTCTGGAAACACCATATATTTT. Amino acids: CASTSFSGNTIYF.

V is TRBV9 and J is TRBJ1-6; D is ambiguous. Germline loops: CDR1 SGDLS, CDR2 YYNGEE. This CDR3 has 15 residues. V lost 0 bases and J 11 bases, leaving 15 bases between the germline ends. CDR3 nucleotide sequence: TGTGCCAGCAGCGTAGCTGAAAGGACCCCGCCACCCCTCCACTTT. This gives the protein CASSVAERTPPPLHF.

The chain is built from TRBV5-4 and TRBJ1-6; D gene uncertain. The germline gives CDR1 SGHNT, CDR2 YYREEE (reference sequence). The V and J ends lost 4 bases and 6 bases respectively, with 11 bases between them. CDR3 length: 14 amino acids. The DNA of the CDR3 is TGTGCCAGCAGCGCCGCCGTCTCTAATTCACCCCTCCACTTT. Translated: CASSAAVSNSPLHF.

V is TRBV18 and J is TRBJ2-3, with a tentative D call TRBD1 (5 bases). The CDR3 covers 14 residues. CDR1 and CDR2 (germline): KGHSH, LQKENI. V gave up 3 bases and J gave up 6 bases, with 13 bases separating them. The CDR3 loop reads CASSPGDSMDTQYF. CDR3 nucleotides: TGTGCCAGCTCACCTGGAGACAGCATGGATACGCAGTATTTT.

The chain recombines TRBV15 with TRBJ2-4, with D maybe TRBD1 (5 bases). CDR1 and CDR2 from the germline V gene are LNHNV and YYDKDF (reference sequence). V dropped 5 bases and J dropped 1 base, with 24 bases sitting between them. This CDR3 has 19 residues. The DNA for the CDR3 is TGTGCCACCAGCGGTTTTACCTTCTGGGGCGAAATGGCCAAAAACATTCAGTACTTC. It is translated as CATSGFTFWGEMAKNIQYF.

The V call is TRBV6-2 or TRBV6-3, the J call TRBJ2-3, with 10 bases identical to TRBD2. Germline V gene lookup returns CDR1 MNHEY and CDR2 SVGEGT. CDR3 length: 16 amino acids. V lost 2 bases and J lost 3; bases outside the gene matches: 5. Here the CDR3 reads CASSYEAGGPTDTQYF. The DNA of the CDR3 is TGTGCCAGCAGTTACGAAGCGGGGGGGCCAACAGATACGCAGTATTTT.

The rearrangement uses TRBV4-3 and TRBJ1-2; 9 bases match TRBD1. Germline CDR1 and CDR2: LGHNA and YSLEER. The CDR3 totals 13 residues. The V segment lost 4 bases and the J segment 7 bases; nucleotides outside the gene matches: 4. As DNA, the CDR3 is TGCGCCAGCAGCCGGGACAGGGTCGGTGGCTACACCTTC. This encodes CASSRDRVGGYTF.

This clone has only one observation. The V gene is TRBV11-2, the J gene TRBJ2-3; the match to TRBD2 covers 7 bases. Germline CDR1 and CDR2: SGHAT and FQNNGV. The CDR3 consists of 13 residues. The junction had 5 bases not matched to a gene; V was cut back by 7 bases and J by 4 bases. Written as DNA, the CDR3 is TGTGCCAGCACGCGCGCGGGGGCAGATACGCAGTATTTT. Its protein product is CASTRAGADTQYF.